This T cell receptor beta chain was documented in a study of T cell repertoires in cytomegalovirus infection. Study summary: The public TCR beta signatures pointed to both CMV infection and matching HLA type.

CDR3 length: 13 residues. Study-wide results and limits: CMV-specific TCR beta clonotypes restricted by HLA-C dominated the ex vivo response. Summed frequency of public TCR beta families distinguished CMV carriers with the relevant HLA.

A single record per CDR3 protein comes from TCRdb applying MiXCR to the reads. Of 680,000 or so distinct CDR3 sequences listed, 35% to 40% are singletons. This clonotype was recorded at least ten times. The antigen remains unidentified. Germline and junction disagree at one end, which may indicate a read error. This chain uses TRBV12-3 or TRBV12-4 with TRBJ1-2; 7 bases match TRBD1. This clonotype originated in a human donor in good health (CMV status not recorded). Some clones in this sample may be carry-over from other donors' samples. The sample taken for sequencing was PBMCs. The CDR3 region has the DNA TGTGCCAGCAGTTTTGATCGACAGGGCCGACGCCAATTC. This translates into CASSFDRQGRRQF.